This T cell receptor beta chain originates from a study of cytotoxic CD8 clonotypes in ibrutinib-treated CLL. About the study: Included were approximately ten relapsed/refractory and about 15 treatment-naive patients, of whom about 18 were IGHV unmutated. Study-wide results and limits: There were differences in sampling times between sustained-remission and progressing patients.

A remark on this clone: Antigen specificity is unknown.

From cryopreserved PBMCs came roughly 1.8 micrograms of genomic DNA used for TCR beta libraries. This CDR3 is built from 16 residues. Germline V CDR1 and CDR2: MGHRA, YSYEKL. The trim removed 8 bases at V and 5 bases at J, leaving 14 bases unmatched. Libraries were prepared by immunoSEQ multiplex PCR; TCRdb keeps only in-frame clonotypes and omits some of them. The sample carries roughly 24,000 clones, 78% recorded once. Material: PBMCs, obtained before ibrutinib treatment. This clonotype was obtained from a human donor with chronic lymphocytic leukemia. The chain joins TRBV4-1 to TRBJ2-5, with 10 positions matching TRBD2. The CDR3: CASQRTLAGARETQYF. In DNA form, the CDR3 reads TGCGCCAGCCAGCGCACCCTAGCGGGAGCTCGGGAGACCCAGTACTTC.